A single sample is the source of the 20 T cell receptor beta chains below, sequenced in a study of CD8+CD57+ T cells in acquired aplastic anemia. Template material for TCR beta VDJ and CDR3 profiling consisted of genomic DNA. TCRdb analysed the reads with MiXCR anew, one entry per CDR3 protein. This sample has about 210,000 distinct CDR3 sequences, with 34% found just once. Source material: sorted CD4+, CD8+, or CD8+CD57+ T cells (not recorded which) from PBMCs. The receptors were gathered from a human donor in good health, serving as a control.

The chain recombines TRBV6-1 with TRBJ1-4; 9 bases are shared with TRBD1. The CDR3 has 18 amino acids. Trimming at V came to 11 bases and at J to 5 bases, leaving 21 bases not matched to a gene. Germline V gene data show CDR1 as MNHNS and CDR2 as SASEGT. The DNA for the CDR3 is TGTGCCTGGAGTGTAACCATCATCGGGGACAGGGCAAATGAAAAACTGTTTTTT. Its translation: CAWSVTIIGDRANEKLFF.

This clonotype was counted ten times or more. A read error may account for a junction end that differs from germline. The chain uses TRBV7-8 and TRBJ1-3; D gene uncertain. In germline, CDR1 is SGHVS, CDR2 FQNEAQ. The CDR3 is made up of 13 amino acids. CDR3 DNA: TGTGCCAGCAGCTTAGATAGGCTGGACCTTGGGCATTTT. It encodes CASSLDRLDLGHF.

This clonotype appeared many times. The chain links TRBV7-3 to TRBJ2-2, with a tentative D call TRBD2 (6 bases). From germline, CDR1 is SGHTA and CDR2 FQGTGA. V was shortened by 6 bases and J by 1 base, with 9 bases between the two germline ends. The CDR3 contains 14 residues. DNA of the CDR3: TGTGCCAGCAGAAAGGGAGGGAACACCGGGGAGCTGTTTTTT. Amino acids: CASRKGGNTGELFF.

This clonotype has ten or more counts. V and J are TRBV13 and TRBJ1-2; D gene ambiguous. Germline loops: CDR1 PRHDT, CDR2 FYEKMQ (reference sequence). Trimming left V 7 bases short and J 4 bases short, with 16 bases between. The CDR3 totals 14 residues. The CDR3 bases are TGTGCCAGCACTATTGGGAGAGGATCCTATGGCTACACCTTC. Translation gives CASTIGRGSYGYTF.

This clonotype was seen at least ten times. The chain couples TRBV7-2 to TRBJ1-2; weak D call: TRBD1 (6 bases). Germline CDR1 SGHTA, CDR2 FQGNSA. The CDR3 totals 16 residues. V lost 6 bases and J 2 bases, leaving 19 bases between the germline ends. CDR3 coding DNA: TGTGCCAGCAGTTCAGGTCCCCTACAGGGAAACTATGGCTACACCTTC. Translating it yields CASSSGPLQGNYGYTF.

In regard to this clonotype: With a much larger clone just one base away, this may be a read error. The V call is TRBV6-1, the J call TRBJ2-7; D is perhaps TRBD1 (5 bases). CDR3 length equals 13 residues. V lost 6 bases to trimming and J lost 6 bases, with 15 bases between them. Germline V gene sequence: CDR1 MNHNS, CDR2 SASEGT. Here the CDR3 reads CASRPLQGREQYF. CDR3 sequence (DNA): TGTGCCAGCAGACCCTTGCAGGGCCGCGAGCAGTACTTC.

On this clonotype itself: Without the conserved terminal phenylalanine or tryptophan, this CDR3 likely stems from a read error. CDR3 sequence reads: CSPRALGTNSPLHL. The CDR3 DNA follows: TGCAGTCCTAGAGCCCTGGGGACTAATTCACCCCTCCACTTG. This chain links TRBV20-1 with TRBJ1-6; D is possibly TRBD1 (5 bases). The germline gives CDR1 DFQATT, CDR2 SNEGSKA (reference sequence). The CDR3 totals 14 residues.

The rearrangement joins TRBV2 to TRBJ1-2; 8 bases map to TRBD1. This CDR3 is 14 amino acids long. Germline lookup yields CDR1 SNHLY and CDR2 FYNNEI. Trimming removed 4 bases from V and 7 bases from J; junction bases left unmatched: 8. The CDR3 region is CASSAFGTGLGYTF. As DNA, the CDR3 is TGTGCCAGCAGTGCTTTCGGGACAGGTCTTGGCTACACCTTC.

This clonotype was seen only a few times. This chain links TRBV5-1 with TRBJ2-5; weak D call: TRBD1 (6 bases). Trimming shortened V by 5 bases and J by 1 base, and 12 bases separated the two germline ends. Germline V gene data show CDR1 as SGHRS and CDR2 as YFSETQ. The CDR3 has 14 amino acids. CDR3 DNA sequence: TGCGCCAGCAGTCCTAAGACAGGCCAAGAGACCCAGTACTTC. Its protein product is CASSPKTGQETQYF.

This clonotype has only a few counts. The chain joins TRBV6-1 to TRBJ1-1; TRBD1 matches at 10 bases. Germline V lookup: CDR1 MNHNS, CDR2 SASEGT. J gave up 1 base and V 5 bases, and 7 bases lay outside the gene matches. The CDR3 is 16 residues long. The DNA of the CDR3 is TGTGCCAGCAGTCCGGGGACAGGGGTAGCGAACACTGAAGCTTTCTTT. Translating it yields CASSPGTGVANTEAFF.

The CDR3 DNA reads TGTGCCAGCAGTCTAACGGGGGAGCAAACAGATACGCAGTATTTT. Its protein is CASSLTGEQTDTQYF. The chain recombines TRBV6-1 with TRBJ2-3; D is possibly TRBD2 (6 bases). CDR3 length: 15 residues. Germline values: CDR1 MNHNS, CDR2 SASEGT. Trimming took 5 bases from V and 3 from J, leaving 15 bases between them.

The chain joins TRBV29-1 to TRBJ2-7; 8 bases match TRBD1. The ends lost 1 base at V and 6 bases at J; junction bases unmatched: 5. The germline V gene encodes CDR1 SQVTM and CDR2 ANQGSEA. This CDR3 spans 13 amino acids. CDR3 in DNA: TGCAGCGTTGAAGGGGACAGGTTTGGCGAGCAGTACTTC. Protein: CSVEGDRFGEQYF.

The chain has TRBV19 and TRBJ1-4, with D possibly matching TRBD1 (6 bases). The CDR3 spans 16 residues. CDR1 and CDR2 (germline): LNHDA, SQIVND (reference sequence). V was shortened by 5 bases and J by 8 bases, with 21 bases between the two germline ends. The CDR3 DNA is TGTGCCAGTAGTCCCTCGCACAGGGCCGCTGAAGAAAAACTGTTTTTT. Residues: CASSPSHRAAEEKLFF.

In this sample, this clonotype turned up a few times. The V and J genes are TRBV6-5 and TRBJ2-5; no firm D call. This CDR3 contains 14 residues. V was clipped by 4 bases and J by 1 base, with 10 bases between them. Germline V CDR1 and CDR2: MNHEY, SVGAGI. The CDR3 nucleotides read TGTGCCAGCAGTTGCAGCGTCTTCCAAGAGACCCAGTACTTC. Translation: CASSCSVFQETQYF.

At least ten counts were recorded for this clonotype. This chain uses TRBV5-5 with TRBJ1-4; 9 bases map to TRBD1. The CDR3 contains 16 residues. The ends lost 1 base at V and 7 bases at J; junction bases unmatched: 8. CDR1 and CDR2 (germline): SGHKS, YYEKEE (reference sequence). CDR3 nucleotides: TGTGCCAGCAGCTTGAGGGGGGACAGGGTTGGTGAAAAACTGTTTTTT. Translation: CASSLRGDRVGEKLFF.

The V call is TRBV2, the J call TRBJ1-2, with D unresolved. The CDR3 has 15 amino acids. Germline V gives CDR1 SNHLY, CDR2 FYNNEI. V dropped 8 bases and J dropped 1 base, with 17 bases sitting between them. The CDR3 DNA is TGTGCCAGCTCATCGGATCTTACAGTTAACTATGGCTACACCTTC. This encodes CASSSDLTVNYGYTF. The full variable domain, with the rest looked up from reference TRBV2 and TRBJ1-2, is EPEVTQTPSHQVTQMGQEVILRCVPISNHLYFYWYRQILGQKVEFLVSFYNNEISEKSEIFDDQFSVERPDGSNFTLKIRSTKLEDSAMYFCASSSDLTVNYGYTFGSGTRLTVV.

This clonotype has a count of ten or more. CDR3 coding DNA: TGTGCCAGCAGTGGTTCGAAACTAGCCAAAAACATTCAGTACTTC. Amino acid sequence: CASSGSKLAKNIQYF. The rearrangement joins TRBV2 to TRBJ2-4; the D is unclear. The length of the CDR3 is 15 residues. Per the germline V gene, CDR1 is SNHLY and CDR2 is FYNNEI. With 4 bases removed from V and 0 bases from J, the gap between germline ends came to 10 bases.

V usage is TRBV2 and J usage is TRBJ1-1, with a tentative D call TRBD1 (5 bases). Germline V gene sequence: CDR1 SNHLY, CDR2 FYNNEI. Deletions cut 8 bases from V and 0 bases from J, with 22 bases between. The CDR3 consists of 17 residues. In DNA, the CDR3 is TGTGCCAGCGACGGACTTGTGAAAAGGGGTATGAACACTGAAGCTTTCTTT. As protein: CASDGLVKRGMNTEAFF.

This clonotype was counted ten times or more. V usage is TRBV29-1 and J usage is TRBJ2-5, with a weak D call TRBD1 (6 bases). Trimming took 4 bases from V and 2 from J, leaving 11 bases between them. The CDR3 has 13 residues. Germline V gene data show CDR1 as SQVTM and CDR2 as ANQGSEA. CDR3 amino acids: CSVAAGEQETQYF. The CDR3 bases are TGCAGCGTTGCCGCAGGGGAACAAGAGACCCAGTACTTC. The entire variable domain, with the rest obtained from reference TRBV29-1 and TRBJ2-5, is as follows: SAVISQKPSRDICQRGTSLTIQCQVDSQVTMMFWYRQQPGQSLTLIATANQGSEATYESGFVIDKFPISRPNLTFSTLTVSNMSPEDSSIYLCSVAAGEQETQYFGPGTRLLVL.

V is TRBV27 and J is TRBJ2-7; perhaps TRBD1 as D (5 bases). Germline CDR1 and CDR2: MNHEY and SMNVEV (reference sequence). V lost 6 bases, J lost 6 bases, and 21 bases lay in between. The CDR3 is made up of 15 amino acids. CDR3 nucleotides: TGTGCCAGCAGATCCCTGACAGCTACAAGCAGCGAGCAGTACTTC. It specifies CASRSLTATSSEQYF.